A selection of T cell receptor beta chains follows, all from one sample in a study of chemoradiotherapy in HPV16-positive cancers. Sequencing used immunoSEQ multiplex PCR; TCRdb keeps in-frame clones, though not all of them. The sample includes 20,000 to 25,000 clones, about 87% of them seen just once. Sequenced here: blood, sampled from a patient who underwent chemoradiotherapy. The receptors here all came from a human donor with HPV-associated anogenital cancer. Each CDR3 is given with its conserved first and last residue. A D gene is named only where the DNA matches it firmly.

TRBV29-1,TRBJ2-2,TRBD1,CSVDDREYGGELFF
TRBV19,TRBJ1-2,TRBD1,CASRGDRGDGYTF
TRBV27,TRBJ1-2,NA,CASSDTGNYRGYTF
TRBV30,TRBJ2-7,TRBD2,CAWSVGGGVYEQYF
TRBV2,TRBJ1-4,NA,CASRVNEKLFF
TRBV10-3,TRBJ2-6,NA,CAISVNPGISGANVLTF
TRBV12-2,TRBJ1-6,NA,CASRLAPWQAVNSPLHF
TRBV18,TRBJ2-7,NA,CASSPPERLFYEQYF
TRBV27,TRBJ1-6,NA,CASKQGPSPLHF
TRBV5-1,TRBJ2-3,NA,CASSLDRPTDTQYF
TRBV4-1,TRBJ1-1,NA,CASSQETARENTEAFF
TRBV9,TRBJ1-2,NA,CASSPGSNYGYTF
TRBV2,TRBJ2-3,NA,CASSEAARSDTQYF
TRBV6-1,TRBJ1-1,NA,CASSGMGGRLGNTEAFF
TRBV11-2,TRBJ2-3,TRBD2,CASSLDPIAGGGTDTQYF
TRBV7-3,TRBJ2-3,TRBD1,CASSSGTGETDTQYF
TRBV19,TRBJ1-2,NA,CASNPTANYGYTF
TRBV4-2,TRBJ1-6,NA,CASSQEEMWGSDNSPLHF
TRBV15,TRBJ1-2,TRBD1,CATRGQVVYGYGYTF
TRBV4-2,TRBJ2-2,TRBD2,CASSQVNSGGANTGELFF
TRBV5-1,TRBJ2-2,TRBD2,CASRGTSVPGELFF
TRBV7-2,TRBJ2-1,TRBD1,CASSPGTGASGEQFF
TRBV7-3,TRBJ2-5,NA,CASSLSPQETQYF
TRBV18,TRBJ1-3,NA,CASSPTAYSGNTIYF
TRBV5-4,TRBJ1-1,NA,CASSPGGGGNTEAFF
TRBV16,TRBJ1-5,NA,CASSQNRVEQPQHF
TRBV11-3,TRBJ2-1,TRBD2,CASSPGGESYNEQFF
TRBV28,TRBJ1-5,NA,CASSFGGTGKRNQPQHF
TRBV30,TRBJ2-5,TRBD1,CAGQGRGTQYF
TRBV5-1,TRBJ2-5,NA,CASSNQETQYF
TRBV2,TRBJ2-1,TRBD2,CASSVRLAGGTIPNEQFF
TRBV19,TRBJ1-2,NA,CASSTGHDYGYTF
TRBV5-1,TRBJ2-5,NA,CASSLTEETQYF
TRBV30,TRBJ2-2,TRBD1,CAWIRTGNTGELFF
TRBV5-6,TRBJ2-5,NA,CASSFGLGEEETQYF
TRBV7-9,TRBJ2-1,TRBD2,CASSPPSGPYNEQFF